These 14 T cell receptor beta chains were sequenced from one sample in a study of control samples from healthy donors and cancer patients. Profiling relied on immunoSEQ multiplex PCR, and the TCRdb table lists in-frame clones only, not all of them. The sample holds 150,000 to 200,000 clones, 85% to 90% seen once. Sequencing was performed on blood. The source of these receptors is a woman aged 25 to 45 in good health.

This rearrangement joins TRBV7-9 to TRBJ2-3; 9 bases line up with TRBD1. Germline CDR1 reads SEHNR; CDR2 reads FQNEAQ (reference sequence). The CDR3 contains 15 residues. V was pared by 5 bases and J by 1 base, with 4 bases of the junction left unmatched. CDR3 loop: CASSDRTGGTDTQYF. DNA of the CDR3: TGTGCCAGCAGCGACCGGACAGGGGGCACAGATACGCAGTATTTT.

The chain recombines TRBV5-1 with TRBJ1-1, with TRBD1 as a possible D gene (6 bases). Trimming removed 4 bases at V and 11 bases at J, with 24 bases between. CDR1 is SGHRS and CDR2 is YFSETQ in the germline V gene. CDR3 size: 15 residues. The CDR3 is CASSRPDQRRQGAFF. In DNA form, the CDR3 reads TGCGCCAGCAGCCGCCCGGATCAACGGCGCCAGGGGGCTTTCTTT.

This chain joins TRBV5-5 and TRBJ2-7, with TRBD1 matching 7 bases. Germline values: CDR1 SGHKS, CDR2 YYEKEE (reference sequence). The CDR3 extends over 15 amino acids. With 4 bases clipped from V and 4 bases from J, the junction kept 11 bases outside the gene matches. The CDR3 bases are TGTGCCAGCAGCGTCCAAGGACAGGAAATGTACGAGCAGTACTTC. Translation: CASSVQGQEMYEQYF.

The V gene is TRBV30, the J gene TRBJ2-5; maybe TRBD2 (7 bases). Looked up from germline, CDR1 is GTSNPN and CDR2 is SVGIG (reference sequence). The CDR3 is 14 residues long. V lost 0 bases and J lost 7, with 15 bases in between. CDR3 residues: CAWSVSGGLGTQYF. In nucleotides, the CDR3 is TGTGCCTGGAGTGTGTCGGGGGGCCTTGGGACCCAGTACTTC.

The genes are TRBV28 and TRBJ1-2; D is ambiguous. V dropped 2 bases and J dropped 5 bases, with 9 bases sitting between them. Germline values: CDR1 MDHEN, CDR2 SYDVKM. The CDR3 loop spans 13 amino acids. CDR3 in amino acids: CASSLDGQYGYTF. In DNA form, the CDR3 reads TGTGCCAGCAGTTTAGATGGGCAGTATGGCTACACCTTC.

The V and J genes are TRBV16 and TRBJ1-5; D is ambiguous. The CDR3 is 14 amino acids. V lost 2 bases and J lost 7, with 12 bases in between. The germline V gene has CDR1 KGHSY and CDR2 FQNENV. The CDR3 nucleotides are TGTGCCAGCAGCCAAGGAGTGGGATCCCAGCCCCAGCATTTT. Its protein product is CASSQGVGSQPQHF.

This chain uses TRBV19 with TRBJ2-5; D is perhaps TRBD2 (5 bases). Germline V gene lookup returns CDR1 LNHDA and CDR2 SQIVND (reference sequence). The CDR3 runs to 13 residues. V dropped 7 bases and J dropped 0 bases, with 9 bases sitting between them. As DNA, the CDR3 is TGTGCCAGTAAAAAGGGAGACCAAGAGACCCAGTACTTC. Encoded protein: CASKKGDQETQYF.

The chain joins TRBV13 to TRBJ2-1; TRBD2 matches 16 bases. Germline-derived CDR1 and CDR2 are PRHDT and FYEKMQ (reference sequence). The CDR3 totals 17 residues. J gave up 4 bases and V 0 bases, and 0 bases lay outside the gene matches. CDR3 in DNA: TGTGCCAGCAGCTTAGGGGGACTAGCGGGAGGGTACAATGAGCAGTTCTTC. Translated: CASSLGGLAGGYNEQFF.

This clone was seen once. The V gene is TRBV20-1, the J gene TRBJ2-1; D is tentatively TRBD1 or TRBD2 (5 bases each). Germline V gene data show CDR1 as DFQATT and CDR2 as SNEGSKA (reference sequence). CDR3 length equals 12 residues. Trimming stripped 3 bases from V and 8 bases from J, with 11 bases between. CDR3 sequence (DNA): TGCAGTGCTAGTGAGGGGATACATGAGCAGTTCTTC. It yields the protein CSASEGIHEQFF.

This clone is a singleton in its sample. The CDR3, as DNA: TGTGCCAGTAGTGGGGGCTTGAACACTGAAGCTTTCTTT. It is translated as CASSGGLNTEAFF. The gene calls are TRBV19 and TRBJ1-1, with a tentative D call TRBD1 (6 bases). Trimming cost V 5 bases and J 0 bases, with 7 bases left between them. CDR1 is LNHDA, CDR2 SQIVND, per germline (reference sequence). CDR3 size: 13 residues.

V and J are TRBV4-1 and TRBJ1-1, with D unresolved. The CDR3 sequence is 15 residues long. Trimming cost V 0 bases and J 3 bases, with 11 bases left between them. Germline values: CDR1 MGHRA, CDR2 YSYEKL. This CDR3 is CASSQDGRWDTEAFF. CDR3 DNA: TGCGCCAGCAGCCAAGACGGTAGGTGGGACACTGAAGCTTTCTTT.

The V and J genes are TRBV27 and TRBJ2-7; a weak D match, TRBD1 (6 bases). The V gene's germline CDR1 is MNHEY and CDR2 SMNVEV (reference sequence). There are 15 residues in the CDR3. The V and J ends lost 0 bases and 2 bases respectively, with 11 bases between them. This chain's CDR3 is CASSLSLWDTYEQYF. The CDR3, as DNA: TGTGCCAGCAGTTTATCCCTGTGGGACACCTACGAGCAGTACTTC.

The chain employs TRBV5-4 and TRBJ2-5, with 10 nucleotides matching TRBD1. The CDR3 runs to 14 residues. V lost 4 bases, J lost 7 bases, and 7 bases stayed unmatched. Germline V gives CDR1 SGHNT, CDR2 YYREEE (reference sequence). The CDR3 loop reads CASSQPTGGRTQYF. The CDR3 coding sequence is TGTGCCAGCAGCCAGCCGACAGGGGGCAGGACCCAGTACTTC.

The J gene is TRBJ1-1, the V gene TRBV28; D is possibly TRBD1 (6 bases). The CDR3 runs to 16 residues. Deletions cut 7 bases from V and 10 bases from J, with 28 bases between. From germline, CDR1 is MDHEN and CDR2 SYDVKM. CDR3: CASIGSGLGQSAVAFF. The DNA of the CDR3 is TGTGCCAGCATCGGTTCCGGGCTCGGACAGAGTGCTGTAGCTTTCTTT. Filled out from reference TRBV28 and TRBJ1-1, the complete variable domain reads DVKVTQSSRYLVKRTGEKVFLECVQDMDHENMFWYRQDPGLGLRLIYFSYDVKMKEKGDIPEGYSVSREKKERFSLILESASTNQTSMYLCASIGSGLGQSAVAFFGQGTRLTVV.